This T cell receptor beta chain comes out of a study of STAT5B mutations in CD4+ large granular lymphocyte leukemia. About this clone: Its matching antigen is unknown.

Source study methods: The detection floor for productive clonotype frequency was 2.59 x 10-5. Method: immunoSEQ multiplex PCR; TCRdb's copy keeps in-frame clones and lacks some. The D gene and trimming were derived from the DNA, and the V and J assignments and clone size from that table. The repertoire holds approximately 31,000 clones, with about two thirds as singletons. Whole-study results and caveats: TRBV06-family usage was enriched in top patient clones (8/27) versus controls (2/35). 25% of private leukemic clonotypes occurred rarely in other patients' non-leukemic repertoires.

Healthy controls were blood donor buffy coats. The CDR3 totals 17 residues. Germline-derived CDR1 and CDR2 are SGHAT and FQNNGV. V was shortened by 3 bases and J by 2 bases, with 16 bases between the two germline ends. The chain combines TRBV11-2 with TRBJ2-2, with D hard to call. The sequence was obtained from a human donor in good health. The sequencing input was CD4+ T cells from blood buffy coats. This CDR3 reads CASSFPIGKGNTGELFF. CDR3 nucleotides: TGTGCCAGCAGCTTCCCGATTGGGAAGGGAAACACCGGGGAGCTGTTTTTT.